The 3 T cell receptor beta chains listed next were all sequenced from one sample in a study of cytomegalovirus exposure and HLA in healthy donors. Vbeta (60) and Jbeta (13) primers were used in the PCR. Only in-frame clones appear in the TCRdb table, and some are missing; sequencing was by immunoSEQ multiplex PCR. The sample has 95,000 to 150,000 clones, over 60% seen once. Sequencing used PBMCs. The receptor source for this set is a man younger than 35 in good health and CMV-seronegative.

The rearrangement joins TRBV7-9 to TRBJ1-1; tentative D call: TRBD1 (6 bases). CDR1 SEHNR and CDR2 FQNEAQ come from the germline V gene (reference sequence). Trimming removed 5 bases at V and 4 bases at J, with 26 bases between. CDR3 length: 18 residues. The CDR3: CASSPGLTGTPSGTEAFF. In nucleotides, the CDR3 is TGTGCCAGCAGCCCGGGGTTAACAGGGACGCCTTCGGGCACTGAAGCTTTCTTT.

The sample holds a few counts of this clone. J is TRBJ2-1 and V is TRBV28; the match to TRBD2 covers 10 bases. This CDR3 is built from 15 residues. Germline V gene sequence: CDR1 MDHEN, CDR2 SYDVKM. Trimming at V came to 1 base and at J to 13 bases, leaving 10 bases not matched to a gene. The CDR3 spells CASSLSASGGIRQFF. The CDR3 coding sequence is TGTGCCAGCAGTTTATCGGCTAGCGGGGGCATTAGACAGTTCTTC. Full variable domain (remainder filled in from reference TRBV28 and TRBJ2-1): DVKVTQSSRYLVKRTGEKVFLECVQDMDHENMFWYRQDPGLGLRLIYFSYDVKMKEKGDIPEGYSVSREKKERFSLILESASTNQTSMYLCASSLSASGGIRQFFGPGTRLTVL.

CDR3 in amino acids: CASSQWTVGYGYTF. CDR3 bases: TGTGCCAGCAGCCAGTGGACAGTTGGCTATGGCTACACCTTC. This chain links TRBV11-2 with TRBJ1-2; possible D gene TRBD1, 6 bases. V was trimmed by 5 bases and J by 4 bases, leaving 14 bases between them. Per the germline V gene, CDR1 is SGHAT and CDR2 is FQNNGV. This CDR3 spans 14 amino acids.